Each of the 9 T cell receptor beta chains below was sequenced from the same sample in a study of blood T cell repertoires in COVID-19. This table comes from immunoSEQ multiplex PCR, and its TCRdb copy is limited to in-frame clones, with some not included. The repertoire holds 300,000 or so clones, around nine tenths seen once, with 1% in the top ten. The sequenced material came from peripheral blood. Every receptor here comes from a man aged 45-60 years with active or convalescent COVID-19.

The J gene is TRBJ2-6, the V gene TRBV5-1, with a possible D match to TRBD1 (5 bases). V lost 5 bases, J lost 0 bases, and 9 bases lay in between. The CDR3 extends over 15 amino acids. Per germline, CDR1 SGHRS and CDR2 YFSETQ. In DNA, the CDR3 is TGCGCCAGCAGAGGGGCCATCTCTGGGGCCAACGTCCTGACTTTC. Amino acid sequence: CASRGAISGANVLTF.

The chain has TRBV2 and TRBJ2-7, with 7 bases matching TRBD2. The CDR3 runs to 14 residues. Germline CDR1 and CDR2: SNHLY and FYNNEI. The V and J ends lost 3 bases and 6 bases, in that order; junction bases with no gene match: 8. This chain's CDR3 is CASSEGGAASEQYF. For the CDR3, the DNA is TGTGCCAGCAGTGAGGGAGGGGCCGCCAGCGAGCAGTACTTC.

The genes are TRBV10-3 and TRBJ1-2, with a weak D call TRBD1 (5 bases). Germline V CDR1 and CDR2: ENHRY, SYGVKD. This CDR3 has 12 residues. V was cut by 5 bases and J by 6 bases, with 10 bases left in between. The CDR3 sequence is CAISTGADGYTF. CDR3 bases: TGTGCCATCAGTACAGGAGCAGATGGCTACACCTTC.

The V call is TRBV4-3, the J call TRBJ2-7; the match to TRBD2 covers 7 bases. The CDR3 has 13 residues. Trimming removed 8 bases from V and 1 base from J; junction bases left unmatched: 5. From germline, CDR1 is LGHNA and CDR2 YSLEER. This CDR3 reads CASLGGESYEQYF. The CDR3 bases are TGCGCCAGCCTTGGGGGGGAATCCTACGAGCAGTACTTC.

This chain links TRBV19 with TRBJ1-5, with D hard to call. Deletions cut 2 bases from V and 4 bases from J, with 9 bases between. Germline loops: CDR1 LNHDA, CDR2 SQIVND (reference sequence). The CDR3 has 14 amino acids. CDR3 nucleotide sequence: TGTGCCAGTAGTATAATCGAGGTAAATCAGCCCCAGCATTTT. This gives the protein CASSIIEVNQPQHF.

V gene TRBV2 combines with J gene TRBJ1-4, with TRBD1 matching over 7 bases. V lost 6 bases, J lost 2 bases, and 6 bases stayed unmatched. The CDR3 is made up of 15 amino acids. Germline CDR1 reads SNHLY; CDR2 reads FYNNEI. CDR3 sequence: CASRLQTGTNEKLFF. The CDR3 nucleotides read TGTGCCAGCAGGCTACAGACAGGGACTAATGAAAAACTGTTTTTT.

This chain uses TRBV4-3 with TRBJ1-6; TRBD1 matches 7 bases. J was trimmed by 6 bases and V by 0 bases; bases with no gene match: 11. Germline V gene lookup returns CDR1 LGHNA and CDR2 YSLEER. CDR3 length: 18 amino acids. In nucleotides, the CDR3 is TGCGCCAGCAGCCAAGATCCGATGACAGGGACGGGTAATTCACCCCTCCACTTT. Translating it yields CASSQDPMTGTGNSPLHF.

The chain recombines TRBV5-1 with TRBJ1-1; TRBD1 agrees at 7 bases. The CDR3 sequence is 17 residues long. J was trimmed by 2 bases and V by 3 bases; bases with no gene match: 13. CDR1 is SGHRS and CDR2 is YFSETQ in the germline V gene. DNA of the CDR3: TGCGCCAGCAGCTCACCCCGGACAGGAGGTGGAAACACTGAAGCTTTCTTT. This encodes CASSSPRTGGGNTEAFF.

This clone has only one observation. The rearrangement joins TRBV4-1 to TRBJ1-4, with 8 nucleotides matching TRBD1. The CDR3 has 15 residues. V shed 4 bases, J shed 7 bases, and the junction held 8 bases outside the gene matches. Germline assignment: CDR1 MGHRA and CDR2 YSYEKL. The chain's CDR3 is CASSRQDRVTEKLFF. The CDR3 DNA is TGCGCCAGCAGCCGCCAGGACAGGGTAACTGAAAAACTGTTTTTT.